A selection of T cell receptor beta chains follows, all from one sample in a study of blood T cell repertoires in COVID-19. Profiled with immunoSEQ multiplex PCR; TCRdb holds only in-frame clones, not every one. This table has about 290,000 clones, approximately 80% appearing once. The sequenced sample was peripheral blood. Source of these receptors: a woman aged 45-65 years with active or convalescent COVID-19. CDR3s include the opening cysteine and the closing phenylalanine or tryptophan. Fields, in order: V gene, J gene, CDR3 protein.

TRBV5-4	TRBJ2-3	CASSLSTDTQYF
TRBV11-2	TRBJ1-4	CASSPTGGGDEKLFF
TRBV4-1	TRBJ2-1	CASSQTAAFGGTFYYNEQFF
TRBV7-2	TRBJ1-6	CASSLQGNNSPLHF
TRBV12-3/TRBV12-4	TRBJ1-1	CASSFRGNTEAFF
TRBV7-3	TRBJ2-7	CASSPGDSSYEQYF
TRBV19	TRBJ2-2	CASSGTSGRSGELFF
TRBV6-4	TRBJ2-1	CATCLSTRTGGLNEQFF
TRBV19	TRBJ2-2	CASSAGAKLGSGELFF
TRBV7-9	TRBJ2-5	CASSRDIGQETQYF
TRBV29-1	TRBJ1-1	CSVGLQGGNTEAFF
TRBV30	TRBJ2-3	CAWSVGSGNTDTQYF
TRBV29-1	TRBJ2-3	CSVDASQGNTQYF
TRBV4-1	TRBJ2-3	CASSHMIDLDTQYF
TRBV5-1	TRBJ2-7	CASSRNPGLADEQYF
TRBV4-1	TRBJ1-2	CASSPEGAGGYGYTF
TRBV29-1	TRBJ1-1	CSVLVGGAATEAFF
TRBV5-1	TRBJ2-7	CASSLGDSVGEQYF
TRBV4-1	TRBJ1-6	CASSQDEGVGNSPLHF
TRBV4-1	TRBJ2-5	CASSQDWAGVGRATQYF
TRBV7-9	TRBJ1-2	CASILEGDYYGYTF
TRBV6-7	TRBJ2-1	CASSREGANNKRRGHNEQFF
TRBV3-1/TRBV3-2	TRBJ2-1	CASSHSSSHYNNEQFF
TRBV7-2	TRBJ1-1	CASSLVSPISEAFF
TRBV2	TRBJ1-4	CASSGFSREGNEKLFF
TRBV10-2	TRBJ1-5	CASREQGRNQPQHF
TRBV30	TRBJ2-1	CAWTLTRGGEQFF
TRBV19	TRBJ1-5	CASSADREVRQHF
TRBV6-1	TRBJ2-7	CASSEGQLLQAYEQYF
TRBV9	TRBJ2-2	CASSVARQGSGELFF
TRBV19	TRBJ2-1	CASSSTSGHEQFF
TRBV13	TRBJ1-1	CASSLEARGNTEAFF
TRBV2	TRBJ2-7	CASSRMVAGGDYEQYF
TRBV28	TRBJ1-2	CASIRQGIGYTF
TRBV11-3	TRBJ1-1	CASSPAAGTEAFF
TRBV5-6	TRBJ2-3	CASSSLAGEETDTQYF
TRBV7-2	TRBJ1-5	CASSLTRGTHQPQHF
TRBV25-1	TRBJ2-5	CASSGTGQETQYF
TRBV25-1	TRBJ1-1	CASGSNRGITEAFF
TRBV27	TRBJ2-7	CASSRRSSGAYEQYF
TRBV29-1	TRBJ1-1	CSVGQGGRAFF
TRBV19	TRBJ1-2	CASSMMGSLGYTF
TRBV7-2	TRBJ2-1	CASSQDLYNEQFF
TRBV5-1	TRBJ2-7	CASSLRSSGGASYEQYF
TRBV28	TRBJ1-3	CASSRAGGNTIYF
TRBV7-2	TRBJ2-3	CASSLALGLAGGAGTDTQYF
TRBV28	TRBJ2-5	CASSSYSKTQYF
TRBV6-6	TRBJ1-1	CASSYGMGGGTEAFF
TRBV6-5	TRBJ2-1	CASSLGGGPYNEQFF
TRBV28	TRBJ1-1	CASRSPLIHTEAFF
TRBV7-9	TRBJ2-7	CASSRRDSLYEQYF
TRBV19	TRBJ2-2	CASSRQGAWNTGELFF
TRBV9	TRBJ2-7	CASSPRLANSYEQYF
TRBV5-4	TRBJ2-7	CASSPDRAQASYEQYF
TRBV10-3	TRBJ2-1	CAITPSFGNEQFF
TRBV25-1	TRBJ1-6	CASKTGGGNSPLHF
TRBV28	TRBJ1-5	CASRGPQQGRQPQHF
TRBV5-4	TRBJ2-3	CASTRGGVGTDTQYF
TRBV5-4	TRBJ2-4	CASSLAEPNIQYF
TRBV12-3/TRBV12-4	TRBJ2-5	CASSLSRDGTQYF